Listed below are T cell receptor beta chains from one sample, sequenced in a study of blood T cells in healthy people across ages. TCRdb ran MiXCR on the 5' RACE reads and lists one entry per CDR3 protein. In the table there are 540,000 or so distinct CDR3 sequences, about 24% of which are singletons. These data also featured in a second study, about T cells of mothers and their children.

Sequencing used blood. The receptors come from a boy younger than 18 in good health. Both conserved end residues are part of each CDR3. The D gene is left open where the match is weak. Expanded clones are given a class, and other clones once, few, many or no size at all.

d_call	clone_size	j_call	v_call	cdr3_aa	cdr3_nt
-	-	TRBJ2-3	TRBV9	CASSEESAGTQYF	TGTGCCAGCAGCGAAGAATCGGCTGGTACGCAGTATTTT
TRBD1	-	TRBJ2-7	TRBV29-1	CSVTGSSYEQYF	TGCAGCGTGACAGGGAGCTCCTACGAGCAGTACTTC
-	-	TRBJ2-2	TRBV5-1	CASRQGLGELFF	TGCGCCAGCAGGCAGGGGCTCGGGGAGCTGTTTTTT
-	-	TRBJ2-5	TRBV7-9	CASSFGGRVETQYF	TGTGCCAGCAGCTTCGGGGGGCGCGTGGAGACCCAGTACTTC
-	-	TRBJ2-7	TRBV3-1	CASSQAGLSYEQYF	TGTGCCAGCAGCCAAGCGGGGCTCTCCTACGAGCAGTACTTC
TRBD2	-	TRBJ2-2	TRBV10-3	CAIHEREGPTTGELFF	TGTGCCATCCATGAGCGGGAGGGCCCTACCACCGGGGAGCTGTTTTTT
TRBD1	few	TRBJ1-2	TRBV7-8	CASSLVTQGGGYTF	TGTGCCAGCAGCTTAGTCACCCAGGGGGGTGGCTACACCTTC
-	-	TRBJ1-2	TRBV27	CASSLSAQGIPNYGYTF	TGTGCCAGCAGTTTATCCGCCCAAGGGATCCCTAACTATGGCTACACCTTC
-	-	TRBJ2-7	TRBV5-1	CASSSDRLSSYEQYF	TGCGCCAGCAGCTCGGACAGACTATCCTCCTACGAGCAGTACTTC
-	-	TRBJ2-2	TRBV7-6	CASTSPYSNTGELFF	TGTGCCAGCACCTCGCCCTACTCCAACACCGGGGAGCTGTTTTTT
-	few	TRBJ1-5	TRBV6-6	CASSSYTDTQHF	TGTGCCAGCAGCTCCTACACAGATACGCAGCATTTT
TRBD2	-	TRBJ2-1	TRBV7-2	CASSLDLAGGPVDEQFF	TGTGCCAGCAGCTTAGATCTAGCGGGAGGGCCTGTGGATGAGCAGTTCTTC
-	few	TRBJ1-2	TRBV28	CASRKVGAGYGYTF	TGTGCCAGCAGGAAGGTGGGGGCGGGCTATGGCTACACCTTC
TRBD1	few	TRBJ1-5	TRBV2	CASSGGQGAGQPQHF	TGTGCCAGCAGTGGGGGACAGGGGGCAGGTCAGCCCCAGCATTTT
-	-	TRBJ2-1	TRBV7-6	CASSLGLGGLTVYEQFF	TGTGCCAGCAGCTTAGGCCTAGGGGGTCTAACCGTCTATGAGCAGTTCTTC
TRBD2	few	TRBJ2-2	TRBV4-3	CASSQIAGGLPGELFF	TGCGCCAGCAGCCAAATAGCGGGGGGTCTCCCCGGGGAGCTGTTTTTT
TRBD1	few	TRBJ2-7	TRBV2	CASKVGQGLSYEQYF	TGTGCCAGCAAGGTGGGACAGGGTCTATCCTACGAGCAGTACTTC
-	many	TRBJ2-3	TRBV5-6	CASSLMRGSDTQYF	TGTGCCAGCAGCCTCATGAGGGGGTCAGATACGCAGTATTTT
TRBD1	few	TRBJ1-1	TRBV9	CASSVGGGTTEAFF	TGTGCCAGCAGCGTAGGAGGGGGCACAACTGAAGCTTTCTTT
-	few	TRBJ2-5	TRBV18	CASSPTKGDREEETQYF	TGTGCCAGCTCACCTACCAAGGGAGACAGGGAGGAGGAGACCCAGTACTTC
-	few	TRBJ1-2	TRBV4-3	CASSQDRGREGYTF	TGCGCCAGCAGCCAAGATAGGGGTAGGGAAGGCTACACCTTC
-	-	TRBJ2-5	TRBV12-3/TRBV12-4	CASTSGQTQETQYF	TGTGCCAGCACCTCGGGACAAACCCAAGAGACCCAGTACTTC
-	-	TRBJ2-1	TRBV4-3	CASGDPNRANHNEQFF	TGCGCCAGCGGGGACCCGAACCGGGCCAACCACAATGAGCAGTTCTTC